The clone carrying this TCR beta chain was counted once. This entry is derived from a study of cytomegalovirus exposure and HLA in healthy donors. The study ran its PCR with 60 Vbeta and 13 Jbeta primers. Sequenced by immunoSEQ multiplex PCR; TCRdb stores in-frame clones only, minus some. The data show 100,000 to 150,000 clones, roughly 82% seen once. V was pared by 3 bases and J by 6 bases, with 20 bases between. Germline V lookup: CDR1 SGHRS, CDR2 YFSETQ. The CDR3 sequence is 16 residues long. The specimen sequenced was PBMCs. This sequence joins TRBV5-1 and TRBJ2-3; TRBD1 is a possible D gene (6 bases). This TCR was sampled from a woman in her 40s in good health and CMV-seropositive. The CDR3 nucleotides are TGCGCCAGCAGCTGGGCCTTAGGGGGTAGTTACGATACGCAGTATTTT. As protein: CASSWALGGSYDTQYF. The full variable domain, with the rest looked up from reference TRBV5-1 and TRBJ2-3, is KAGVTQTPRYLIKTRGQQVTLSCSPISGHRSVSWYQQTPGQGLQFLFEYFSETQRNKGNFPGRFSGRQFSNSRSEMNVSTLELGDSALYLCASSWALGGSYDTQYFGPGTRLTVL.